This TCR beta chain originates from a study of technical replicates of blood from a handful of donors. Using immunoSEQ multiplex PCR, the repertoire was profiled, and TCRdb retains in-frame clones only, with some absent. The sample comprises 65,000 to 80,000 clones, 95% to 97% of which are singletons, and 0.3% to 0.35% rests with the top ten. This CDR3 has 15 residues. V shed 5 bases and J 3 bases; nucleotides not matched to a gene: 9. Germline CDR1 SNHLY, CDR2 FYNNEI. The rearrangement joins TRBV2 to TRBJ2-7, with 8 bases identical to TRBD2. Sequenced: T cells isolated from PBMCs. This clonotype was obtained from a human donor in good health. This CDR3 is CASSTGLARYYEQYF. CDR3 DNA: TGTGCCAGCAGTACCGGACTAGCCAGATACTACGAGCAGTACTTC.